Below are 28 T cell receptor beta chains sequenced from a single sample in a study of OX40 agonist ivuxolimab in advanced cancers. Some clones are missing from TCRdb's copy, which holds only in-frame ones; the method was immunoSEQ multiplex PCR. Among tens of thousands of clones, around 88% were seen once, and the ten largest hold 2% to 2.5%. This sample comprised CD4+ or CD8+ T cells sorted from blood, obtained in a trial of the OX40 agonist ivuxolimab. The receptor set was obtained from an adult with an advanced solid tumor such as melanoma, head and neck, liver or kidney cancer.

As regards this clone: The sample carries other DNA sequences with the same CDR3. The chain links TRBV12-5 to TRBJ2-5, with D perhaps TRBD1 (6 bases). This CDR3 contains 13 residues. V shed 6 bases and J shed 1 base, with 9 bases lying between them. Germline lookup yields CDR1 LGHNT and CDR2 FRNRAP. The CDR3 is CASGPDSQETQYF. Here the CDR3 DNA reads TGTGCTAGTGGACCGGACAGCCAAGAGACCCAGTACTTC.

V and J are TRBV28 and TRBJ2-3; 10 positions agree with TRBD2. Per the germline V gene, CDR1 is MDHEN and CDR2 is SYDVKM. J gave up 2 bases and V 5 bases, and 4 bases lay outside the gene matches. This CDR3 has 15 amino acids. Here the CDR3 DNA reads TGTGCCAGCAGTCCAGGACTAGCGGACACAGATACGCAGTATTTT. It specifies CASSPGLADTDTQYF.

The V and J genes are TRBV19 and TRBJ2-3; 7 bases agree with TRBD2. The CDR3 covers 16 residues. CDR1 is LNHDA and CDR2 is SQIVND in the germline V gene (reference sequence). J was trimmed by 0 bases and V by 5 bases; bases with no gene match: 8. CDR3 amino acids: CASSGTNHPSTDTQYF. CDR3 in DNA: TGTGCCAGTAGTGGGACTAACCATCCTAGCACAGATACGCAGTATTTT. Combining the CDR3 with reference TRBV19 and TRBJ2-3 gives the whole variable domain DGGITQSPKYLFRKEGQNVTLSCEQNLNHDAMYWYRQDPGQGLRLIYYSQIVNDFQKGDIAEGYSVSREKKESFPLTVTSAQKNPTAFYLCASSGTNHPSTDTQYFGPGTRLTVL.

V is TRBV7-3 and J is TRBJ1-1, with a weak D call TRBD1 (6 bases). Germline CDR1 SGHTA, CDR2 FQGTGA. The CDR3 spans 14 residues. V dropped 2 bases and J dropped 4 bases, with 11 bases sitting between them. The CDR3 reads CASSLGGGSTEAFF. For the CDR3, the DNA is TGTGCCAGCAGCTTAGGAGGGGGTAGCACTGAAGCTTTCTTT.

The table lists this clone with a few counts. The gene calls are TRBV7-6 and TRBJ1-5; no clear D. The CDR3 sequence is 13 residues long. Trimming took off 2 bases at V and 6 bases at J, with 8 bases between the two ends. Per germline, CDR1 SGHVS and CDR2 FNYEAQ. This CDR3 is CASSLSRTQPQHF. CDR3 DNA sequence: TGTGCCAGCAGCTTAAGCCGTACTCAGCCCCAGCATTTT.

This chain connects TRBV19 to TRBJ2-3, with 7 positions matching TRBD2. Germline values: CDR1 LNHDA, CDR2 SQIVND (reference sequence). The CDR3 length is 16 residues. After removal of 5 bases from V and 4 bases from J, the junction contained 12 bases not matched to a gene. The CDR3 sequence is CASSPKRGWIPDTQYF. Written as DNA, the CDR3 is TGTGCCAGTAGTCCTAAGCGGGGCTGGATCCCAGATACGCAGTATTTT.

The V and J genes are TRBV5-4 and TRBJ2-1; no clear D gene. Germline CDR1 reads SGHNT; CDR2 reads YYREEE (reference sequence). The CDR3 extends over 13 amino acids. Trimming took off 0 bases at V and 9 bases at J, with 10 bases between the two ends. The CDR3 DNA reads as TGTGCCAGCAGCTTGGACGGTTTTCGTGAGCAGTTCTTC. Its translation: CASSLDGFREQFF.

The gene calls are TRBV19 and TRBJ1-2; no definite D call. This CDR3 has 13 residues. Trimming took 2 bases from V and 1 from J, leaving 5 bases between them. Germline V gene data show CDR1 as LNHDA and CDR2 as SQIVND (reference sequence). DNA for the CDR3: TGTGCCAGTAGTATAAGCCTTAACTATGGCTACACCTTC. Translation: CASSISLNYGYTF. Together with reference TRBV19 and TRBJ1-2, the CDR3 gives the full variable domain: DGGITQSPKYLFRKEGQNVTLSCEQNLNHDAMYWYRQDPGQGLRLIYYSQIVNDFQKGDIAEGYSVSREKKESFPLTVTSAQKNPTAFYLCASSISLNYGYTFGSGTRLTVV.

The chain joins TRBV28 to TRBJ2-3; 14 bases align to TRBD2. Germline lookup yields CDR1 MDHEN and CDR2 SYDVKM. The CDR3 runs to 17 residues. The trim removed 6 bases at V and 5 bases at J, leaving 10 bases unmatched. CDR3 sequence (DNA): TGTGCCAGCAGCGACCCGGGACTAGCGGGGGTCAGAGATACGCAGTATTTT. It is translated as CASSDPGLAGVRDTQYF. Full variable domain (missing parts from reference TRBV28 and TRBJ2-3): DVKVTQSSRYLVKRTGEKVFLECVQDMDHENMFWYRQDPGLGLRLIYFSYDVKMKEKGDIPEGYSVSREKKERFSLILESASTNQTSMYLCASSDPGLAGVRDTQYFGPGTRLTVL.

The chain employs TRBV30 and TRBJ1-2; 8 bases are shared with TRBD1. The CDR3 has 12 residues. In germline, CDR1 is GTSNPN, CDR2 SVGIG (reference sequence). J gave up 7 bases and V 3 bases, and 4 bases lay outside the gene matches. The CDR3 loop reads CAWRDRAGGYTF. CDR3 nucleotide sequence: TGTGCCTGGAGGGACAGGGCGGGTGGCTACACCTTC. The full variable domain, completed using reference TRBV30 and TRBJ1-2, is SQTIHQWPATLVQPVGSPLSLECTVEGTSNPNLYWYRQAAGRGLQLLFYSVGIGQISSEVPQNLSASRPQDRQFILSSKKLLLSDSGFYLCAWRDRAGGYTFGSGTRLTVV.

This clone was found once. The chain combines TRBV5-6 with TRBJ2-5, with no clear D. CDR3 size: 15 residues. The germline V gene has CDR1 SGHDT and CDR2 YYEEEE. The V gene lost 4 bases and the J gene lost 1 base, with 14 bases spanning the gap. CDR3: CASSLRLGGQETQYF. The CDR3, as DNA: TGTGCCAGCAGCCTGCGGCTGGGCGGCCAAGAGACCCAGTACTTC.

The rearrangement links TRBV5-5 to TRBJ1-1; tentative D call: TRBD1 (6 bases). Trimming stripped 0 bases from V and 4 bases from J, with 16 bases between. Germline assignment: CDR1 SGHKS and CDR2 YYEKEE (reference sequence). The CDR3 consists of 16 residues. The CDR3 here is CASSLGGGWRGTEAFF. CDR3 nucleotides: TGTGCCAGCAGCTTGGGGGGGGGCTGGAGGGGCACTGAAGCTTTCTTT.

The table lists this clone with a count of one. The chain is built from TRBV15 and TRBJ2-6; the match to TRBD2 covers 7 bases. V shed 5 bases and J 2 bases; nucleotides not matched to a gene: 0. Looked up from germline, CDR1 is LNHNV and CDR2 is YYDKDF (reference sequence). This CDR3 has 14 amino acids. The CDR3 nucleotides read TGTGCCACCAGCCGGGGGGCTGGGGCCAACGTCCTGACTTTC. As protein: CATSRGAGANVLTF.

This clone was picked up a small number of times. The gene calls are TRBV11-2 and TRBJ1-5; D remains unclear. The CDR3 is made up of 13 amino acids. CDR1 is SGHAT, CDR2 FQNNGV, per germline. V lost 5 bases and J lost 7, with 12 bases in between. The CDR3 nucleotides are TGTGCCAGCAGCGCCTCCGAGCGGCAGCCCCAGCATTTT. Its translation is CASSASERQPQHF.

V usage is TRBV6-5 and J usage is TRBJ1-2, with D tentatively TRBD1 (6 bases). With 5 bases removed from V and 4 bases from J, the gap between germline ends came to 8 bases. The CDR3 loop spans 12 amino acids. Germline CDR1 and CDR2: MNHEY and SVGAGI. CDR3 bases: TGTGCCAGCAGTGAAGGGGGCTATGGCTACACCTTC. This codes for CASSEGGYGYTF.

V and J are TRBV6-1 and TRBJ2-3; 9 nucleotides agree with TRBD2. The CDR3 consists of 16 residues. V dropped 3 bases and J dropped 9; count of bases not matched to a gene: 13. Looked up from germline, CDR1 is MNHNS and CDR2 is SASEGT. CDR3: CASSEWKVAGAWTQYF. The CDR3 region has the DNA TGTGCCAGCAGTGAGTGGAAGGTAGCGGGGGCGTGGACGCAGTATTTT.

The CDR3 sequence is CASSPGTVNEQFF. The CDR3 nucleotides read TGTGCCAGCAGCCCGGGGACAGTAAATGAGCAGTTCTTC. V is TRBV5-5 and J is TRBJ2-1; 7 bases agree with TRBD1. With V trimmed by 4 bases and J by 7 bases, 5 bases remained unmatched. CDR3 length equals 13 residues. Germline V gene sequence: CDR1 SGHKS, CDR2 YYEKEE (reference sequence).

The table lists this clone with a count of one. The J gene is TRBJ2-7, the V gene TRBV6-1; the D call may be TRBD1 or TRBD2 (5 bases each). Trimming removed 8 bases from V and 3 bases from J, with 17 bases in between. CDR1 MNHNS and CDR2 SASEGT come from the germline V gene. This CDR3 is 14 amino acids long. The CDR3 here is CASPSGTGNYEQYF. DNA for the CDR3: TGTGCCAGCCCTTCTGGGACGGGAAACTACGAGCAGTACTTC.

The V call is TRBV19, the J call TRBJ1-1; 7 bases match TRBD1. Germline values: CDR1 LNHDA, CDR2 SQIVND (reference sequence). The CDR3 covers 14 residues. Trimming cost V 3 bases and J 6 bases; bases outside gene matches: 7. The CDR3 DNA reads as TGTGCCAGTAGTATTGATAGAGGACAGGCTGAAGCTTTCTTT. Translated: CASSIDRGQAEAFF.

This chain connects TRBV7-2 to TRBJ2-6; D could derive from TRBD1 or TRBD2 (5 bases each). This CDR3 is built from 16 residues. V was shortened by 5 bases and J by 0 bases, with 11 bases between the two germline ends. Germline V gene sequence: CDR1 SGHTA, CDR2 FQGNSA. CDR3 coding DNA: TGTGCCAGCAGCCCGAGGGGTGGCTCTGGGGCCAACGTCCTGACTTTC. Encoded protein: CASSPRGGSGANVLTF.

The V gene is TRBV6-1, the J gene TRBJ1-1; D call uncertain. Germline V gene lookup returns CDR1 MNHNS and CDR2 SASEGT. The CDR3 runs to 12 residues. V shed 3 bases and J shed 7 bases, with 9 bases lying between them. The CDR3 reads CASSEGRREAFF. Here the CDR3 DNA reads TGTGCCAGCAGTGAGGGCAGGCGTGAAGCTTTCTTT.

CDR3 loop: CASSVGPLTEAFF. The DNA of the CDR3 is TGTGCCAGCAGCGTAGGGCCTCTTACTGAAGCTTTCTTT. V usage is TRBV9 and J usage is TRBJ1-1; D remains unclear. This CDR3 has 13 amino acids. The V and J ends lost 0 bases and 5 bases respectively, with 8 bases between them. CDR1 is SGDLS, CDR2 YYNGEE, per germline. Variable domain in full (rest from reference TRBV9 and TRBJ1-1): DSGVTQTPKHLITATGQRVTLRCSPRSGDLSVYWYQQSLDQGLQFLIQYYNGEERAKGNILERFSAQQFPDLHSELNLSSLELGDSALYFCASSVGPLTEAFFGQGTRLTVV.

The V gene is TRBV5-1, the J gene TRBJ1-2; D perhaps matches TRBD1 (6 bases). Germline-derived CDR1 and CDR2 are SGHRS and YFSETQ. This CDR3 has 13 residues. V was cut by 4 bases and J by 8 bases, with 15 bases left in between. For the CDR3, the DNA is TGCGCCAGCAGCCCCGACAGGTCCGTGGGCTACACCTTC. Translation gives CASSPDRSVGYTF.

As to this clone: The sample contains more than one DNA sequence encoding this CDR3. The genes are TRBV15 and TRBJ1-4; D perhaps matches TRBD1 (6 bases). CDR3 size: 14 residues. Germline CDR1 and CDR2: LNHNV and YYDKDF (reference sequence). V shed 0 bases and J shed 8 bases, with 10 bases lying between them. The CDR3 DNA is TGTGCCACCAGCAGAGACAGGGGTGGAGAAAAACTGTTTTTT. Translated: CATSRDRGGEKLFF.

V and J are TRBV18 and TRBJ2-3; the D gene is possibly TRBD2 (6 bases). The CDR3 is 13 amino acids. Germline V lookup: CDR1 KGHSH, CDR2 LQKENI. V was pared by 6 bases and J by 4 bases, with 11 bases between. The CDR3 nucleotides read TGTGCCAGCTCCGAGACTAGGGCAGATACGCAGTATTTT. Translating it yields CASSETRADTQYF.

The rearrangement joins TRBV2 to TRBJ2-7, with D perhaps TRBD2 (7 bases). The CDR3 extends over 12 amino acids. Germline CDR1 is SNHLY and CDR2 is FYNNEI. Trimming took off 11 bases at V and 5 bases at J, with 16 bases between the two ends. CDR3 in amino acids: CAGRGGTDEQYF. The CDR3 DNA sequence: TGTGCCGGTAGGGGGGGAACCGACGAGCAGTACTTC. The whole variable domain, filled in from reference TRBV2 and TRBJ2-7, reads EPEVTQTPSHQVTQMGQEVILRCVPISNHLYFYWYRQILGQKVEFLVSFYNNEISEKSEIFDDQFSVERPDGSNFTLKIRSTKLEDSAMYFCAGRGGTDEQYFGPGTRLTVT.

This chain uses TRBV30 with TRBJ1-3; maybe TRBD1 (5 bases). There are 13 residues in the CDR3. The germline gives CDR1 GTSNPN, CDR2 SVGIG (reference sequence). Between the trimmed V and J ends, which lost 3 bases and 0 bases, there was a span of 6 bases. The CDR3 loop is CAWRGVSGNTIYF. DNA of the CDR3: TGTGCCTGGAGAGGGGTCTCTGGAAACACCATATATTTT. Complete variable domain (other parts from reference TRBV30 and TRBJ1-3): SQTIHQWPATLVQPVGSPLSLECTVEGTSNPNLYWYRQAAGRGLQLLFYSVGIGQISSEVPQNLSASRPQDRQFILSSKKLLLSDSGFYLCAWRGVSGNTIYFGEGSWLTVV.

V and J are TRBV19 and TRBJ1-4; TRBD1 agrees at 7 bases. The CDR3 is 16 residues long. Trimming at V came to 5 bases and at J to 2 bases, leaving 8 bases not matched to a gene. The germline gives CDR1 LNHDA, CDR2 SQIVND (reference sequence). Written as DNA, the CDR3 is TGTGCCAGTAGTTCCGACAGGGTAACTACTAATGAAAAACTGTTTTTT. Translating it yields CASSSDRVTTNEKLFF.